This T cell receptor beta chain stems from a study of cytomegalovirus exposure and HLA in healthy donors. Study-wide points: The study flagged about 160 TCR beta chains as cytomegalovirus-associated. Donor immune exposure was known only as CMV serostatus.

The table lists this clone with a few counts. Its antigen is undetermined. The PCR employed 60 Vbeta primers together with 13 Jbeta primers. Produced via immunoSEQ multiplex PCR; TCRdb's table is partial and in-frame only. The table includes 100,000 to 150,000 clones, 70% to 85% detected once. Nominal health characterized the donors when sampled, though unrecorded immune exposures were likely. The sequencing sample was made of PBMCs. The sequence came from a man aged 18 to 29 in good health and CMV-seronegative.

CDR3 in amino acids: CASSIASGNTIYF. The CDR3 coding sequence is TGTGCCAGTAGTATAGCGTCGGGAAACACCATATATTTT. This sequence joins TRBV19 and TRBJ1-3, with unresolved D. This CDR3 has 13 amino acids. V was cut by 1 base and J by 4 bases, with 5 bases left in between. Germline assignment: CDR1 LNHDA and CDR2 SQIVND (reference sequence). Drawing the rest from reference TRBV19 and TRBJ1-3, the complete variable domain is DGGITQSPKYLFRKEGQNVTLSCEQNLNHDAMYWYRQDPGQGLRLIYYSQIVNDFQKGDIAEGYSVSREKKESFPLTVTSAQKNPTAFYLCASSIASGNTIYFGEGSWLTVV.